This TCR beta chain originates from a study of blood T cell repertoires in COVID-19. Study in general: Samples of COVID-19 (acute and convalescent) were obtained from the United States, Italy and Spain. PBMCs, B-cell-depleted T cells, or T cells were the source of the cDNA or gDNA that made up the material.

V was shortened by 4 bases and J by 1 base, with 3 bases between the two germline ends. CDR1 and CDR2 from the germline V gene are MDHEN and SYDVKM. This CDR3 is built from 12 residues. Repertoires were generated with immunoSEQ multiplex PCR, while TCRdb's copy carries only in-frame clones and drops some. The top ten clones hold around an eighth of a sample with around 480,000 clones, about 91% of them seen once. Seattle cases were enrolled at active infection and followed longitudinally. Sequencing was done on a sample of peripheral blood. The TCR sequence derives from a woman in her 50s with COVID-19, enrolled during active disease. This chain joins TRBV28 and TRBJ2-3; no definite D call. CDR3 sequence: CASSSRTDTQYF. The CDR3 DNA sequence: TGTGCCAGCAGTTCTCGCACAGATACGCAGTATTTT.